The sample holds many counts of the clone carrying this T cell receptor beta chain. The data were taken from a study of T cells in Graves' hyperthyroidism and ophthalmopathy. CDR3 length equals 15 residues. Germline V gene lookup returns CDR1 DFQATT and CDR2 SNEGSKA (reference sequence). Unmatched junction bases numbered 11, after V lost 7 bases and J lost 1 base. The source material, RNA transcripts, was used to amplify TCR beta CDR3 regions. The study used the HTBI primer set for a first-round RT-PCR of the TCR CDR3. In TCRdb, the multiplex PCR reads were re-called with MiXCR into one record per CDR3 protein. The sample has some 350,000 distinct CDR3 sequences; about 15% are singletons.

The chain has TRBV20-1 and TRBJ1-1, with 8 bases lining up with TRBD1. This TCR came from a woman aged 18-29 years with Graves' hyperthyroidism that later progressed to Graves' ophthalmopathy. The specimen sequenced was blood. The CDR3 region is CSVKDREAGNTEAFF. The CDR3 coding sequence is TGCAGTGTAAAGGACAGGGAAGCAGGGAACACTGAAGCTTTCTTT.